A selection of T cell receptor beta chains follows, all from one sample in a study of human thymus T cells. The data were produced by immunoSEQ multiplex PCR, yet TCRdb's version contains in-frame clones alone and is incomplete. The sample carries about 78,000 clones, just over 95% recorded once. Sequencing was carried out using thymus tissue. The receptors here all came from a boy less than two years old with a congenital heart defect but otherwise immunologically healthy. CDR3s include the opening cysteine and the closing phenylalanine or tryptophan. A D gene is named only where the DNA matches it firmly. Clone size appears in some rows only: once, few, many, or a class for an expanded clone.

TRBJ2-7 TRBV7-2 . . TGTGCCAGCAGCTTACCCGGGACCCTGCCGCAGTACTTC CASSLPGTLPQYF
TRBJ2-2 TRBV29-1 once TRBD1 TGCAGCGCCCAAGGGGGCGAAAAGACCGGGGAGCTGTTTTTT CSAQGGEKTGELFF
TRBJ2-7 TRBV25-1 few . TGTGCCAGCAGTGACAGGGGGGGGACCTACGAGCAGTACTTC CASSDRGGTYEQYF
TRBJ2-3 TRBV4-3 . TRBD2 TGCGCCAGCAGCCAAGTTAGCCCTAGCGGGGGAACAGATACGCAGTATTTT CASSQVSPSGGTDTQYF
TRBJ2-3 TRBV27 . . TGTGCCAGCAGTTCAGGGGCAGATACGCAGTATTTT CASSSGADTQYF
TRBJ2-7 TRBV5-1 . TRBD1 TGCGCCAGCAGCATGCGACAGGGTGCCTACGAGCAGTACTTC CASSMRQGAYEQYF
TRBJ2-7 TRBV29-1 . . TGCAGCGTTCCCAGGGTGAACGATCGGGGCTCCTACGAGCAGTACTTC CSVPRVNDRGSYEQYF
TRBJ2-7 TRBV11-2 . . TGTGCCAGCAGCCCCAGGGGAGCGGTGATCTACGAGCAGTACTTC CASSPRGAVIYEQYF
TRBJ2-2 TRBV6-5 . . TGTGCCAGCAGTTACCACCAGGGGCCGAACACCGGGGAGCTGTTTTTT CASSYHQGPNTGELFF
TRBJ2-7 TRBV7-2 . TRBD1 TGTGCCAGCAGCTCGCCAGGGGGCAGTGGCCACGAGCAGTACTTC CASSSPGGSGHEQYF
TRBJ1-1 TRBV7-9 . TRBD1 TGTGCCAGCAGCGGGGGACAGGGGGCAGAGAACACTGAAGCTTTCTTT CASSGGQGAENTEAFF
TRBJ2-1 TRBV28 . TRBD2 TGTGCCAGCACCCACCAGTGGACTAGTCCCTACAATGAGCAGTTCTTC CASTHQWTSPYNEQFF
TRBJ2-2 TRBV7-3 . TRBD2 TGTGCCAGCAGCCTAGCGGGGGGGCTGGCCACCGGGGAGCTGTTTTTT CASSLAGGLATGELFF
TRBJ2-5 TRBV7-9 . . TGTGCCAGCAGCTTGAAACGGACAGAACAAGAGACCCAGTACTTC CASSLKRTEQETQYF
TRBJ2-6 TRBV2 . TRBD1 TGTGCCAGGGGGGGGACAGGGATGGCTGGGGCCAACGTCCTGACTTTC CARGGTGMAGANVLTF
TRBJ2-3 TRBV19 . TRBD2 TGTGCCAGTAGTGCACTAGCGGGGGGTACAGATACGCAGTATTTT CASSALAGGTDTQYF
TRBJ2-7 TRBV7-2 . . TGTGCCAGCAGCTTACCCAAGGGACCTAGGGGGTCCTACGAGCAGTACTTC CASSLPKGPRGSYEQYF
TRBJ2-7 TRBV27 once . TGTGCCAGCAGTTCCACTTCACACGGGACCTACGAGCAGTACTTC CASSSTSHGTYEQYF
TRBJ1-1 TRBV7-2 . . TGTGCCAGCAGCTCGTTAATACACACTTACACTGAAGCTTTCTTT CASSSLIHTYTEAFF
TRBJ2-5 TRBV7-9 once . TGTGCCAGCAGCTCCATAGTCCCGGAGACCCAGTACTTC CASSSIVPETQYF
TRBJ1-1 TRBV27 . . TGTGCCAGCAGTGACCCCAGGTATACTGAAGCTTTCTTT CASSDPRYTEAFF
TRBJ1-1 TRBV5-1 . . TGCGCCAGCAGCGGCGCGGGTCTGAACACTGAAGCTTTCTTT CASSGAGLNTEAFF
TRBJ2-6 TRBV15 . . TGTGCCACCAGCAAGTCTTCAAAAGTCATTACATCTCCTGGCAGTTCATCTGGGGCCAACGTCCTGACTTTC CATSKSSKVITSPGSSSGANVLTF
TRBJ1-4 TRBV4-3 . . TGCGCCAGCAGCCAAGGGGCGGGGCGGGGAGCAACTAATGAAAAACTGTTTTTT CASSQGAGRGATNEKLFF
TRBJ1-6 TRBV5-6 . . TGTGCCAGCAGCTTGAATCGGGTCGAGGCCAGGGGTTCACCCCTCCACTTT CASSLNRVEARGSPLHF
TRBJ1-1 TRBV7-3 . . TGTGCCAGCAGCTTAAGAGAGAACACTGAAGCTTTCTTT CASSLRENTEAFF
TRBJ1-5 TRBV18 . . TGTGCCAGCTCGGGAGAGGATCAGCCCCAGCATTTT CASSGEDQPQHF
TRBJ2-5 TRBV15 once . TGTGCCACCAGCAGGCAGAGGGGGGGAGAGACCCAGTACTTC CATSRQRGGETQYF
TRBJ2-3 TRBV2 once . TGTGCCAGCAGTGAAGCGCTTCGGCGGGACACAGATACGCAGTATTTT CASSEALRRDTDTQYF
TRBJ2-7 TRBV10-3 . TRBD2 TGTGCCATCAGCCCTCGATATAGCGGGGGGGACTACGAGCAGTACTTC CAISPRYSGGDYEQYF
TRBJ2-3 TRBV6-6 . TRBD2 TGTGCCAGCTTGATGAAGGGCGGGACTAGCGGGAATACGCAGTATTTT CASLMKGGTSGNTQYF
TRBJ2-1 TRBV27 . . TGTGCCAGCAGTTTAAGTGGGTGGCCCACCTACAATGAGCAGTTCTTC CASSLSGWPTYNEQFF
TRBJ2-7 TRBV5-1 few . TGCGCCAGCAGCTTGGCTCGCGACGAGCAGTACTTC CASSLARDEQYF
TRBJ1-2 TRBV5-1 . TRBD1 TGCGCCAGCAGCTTGGATTCCGGGACAGGTGGCTACACCTTC CASSLDSGTGGYTF
TRBJ2-7 TRBV5-1 . TRBD2 TGCGCCAGCAGCCGGAAAGAGCTAGCGGCCCACCCATCCTACGAGCAGTACTTC CASSRKELAAHPSYEQYF
TRBJ1-3 TRBV7-6 . TRBD1 TGTGCCAGCAGCTGGGGACAGGGTCGTCGAAACACCATATATTTT CASSWGQGRRNTIYF
TRBJ2-7 TRBV13 . . TGTGCCAGCAGCTTAGGTCTAGCAGACTACGAGCAGTACTTC CASSLGLADYEQYF